These 12 T cell receptor beta chains were all obtained from the same sample, sequenced in a study of beta chain features in type 1 diabetes. The authors reverse transcribed all of the isolated RNA, so sequencing captured expressed TCRB transcripts. The protocol was immunoSEQ multiplex PCR, while the TCRdb copy is restricted to in-frame clones and leaves out a portion. The top ten clones hold around 0.02% of a sample with about 900,000 clones, 17% of them seen once. Sequencing used naive CD4+ T cells from blood. The receptors derive from a woman aged 18-29 years in good health.

The rearrangement joins TRBV7-9 to TRBJ2-1; 10 bases line up with TRBD2. The CDR3 loop spans 16 amino acids. Trimming took 5 bases from V and 4 from J; bases not matched to a gene: 8. Germline-derived CDR1 and CDR2 are SEHNR and FQNEAQ (reference sequence). Written as DNA, the CDR3 is TGTGCCAGCAGCGAGCGGGAGGGCCAAAATTACAATGAGCAGTTCTTC. Amino acids: CASSEREGQNYNEQFF.

This sequence joins TRBV7-2 and TRBJ1-5; D is unclear. CDR3 length equals 15 residues. Between the trimmed V and J ends, which lost 0 bases and 0 bases, there was a span of 6 bases. Per the germline V gene, CDR1 is SGHTA and CDR2 is FQGNSA. The CDR3 is CASSLAPSSNQPQHF. The CDR3 DNA reads as TGTGCCAGCAGCTTAGCGCCCAGTAGCAATCAGCCCCAGCATTTT.

The chain couples TRBV4-3 to TRBJ2-2; either TRBD1 or TRBD2 may fit D (5 bases each). Germline V gene sequence: CDR1 LGHNA, CDR2 YSLEER. V shed 1 base and J shed 6 bases, with 18 bases lying between them. CDR3 length: 17 residues. CDR3 bases: TGCGCCAGCAGCCAAGTCCGGGACGCCCGGGCCGCCGGGGAGCTGTTTTTT. Protein: CASSQVRDARAAGELFF.

This clone has a handful of counts. The rearrangement joins TRBV13 to TRBJ2-3; possible D gene TRBD2, 6 bases. There are 16 residues in the CDR3. The V gene's germline CDR1 is PRHDT and CDR2 FYEKMQ (reference sequence). Between the trimmed V and J ends, which lost 4 bases and 2 bases, there was a span of 16 bases. CDR3 sequence (DNA): TGTGCCAGCAGCTCTCTAGCGATCCCAGTCACAGATACGCAGTATTTT. This gives the protein CASSSLAIPVTDTQYF.

This chain joins TRBV7-8 and TRBJ2-5; possibly TRBD1 for D (5 bases). Trimming took off 5 bases at V and 7 bases at J, with 11 bases between the two ends. This CDR3 region has 12 residues. From germline, CDR1 is SGHVS and CDR2 FQNEAQ. DNA of the CDR3: TGTGCCAGCAGCATAGGGGTAGTGACCCAGTACTTC. Its protein product is CASSIGVVTQYF. The complete variable domain, with remaining parts taken from reference TRBV7-8 and TRBJ2-5, reads GAGVSQSPRYKVAKRGQDVALRCDPISGHVSLFWYQQALGQGPEFLTYFQNEAQLDKSGLPSDRFFAERPEGSVSTLKIQRTQQEDSAVYLCASSIGVVTQYFGPGTRLLVL.

The V call is TRBV18, the J call TRBJ2-1; D not certain. Between the trimmed V and J ends, which lost 0 bases and 4 bases, there was a span of 13 bases. Germline V gene data show CDR1 as KGHSH and CDR2 as LQKENI. The CDR3 loop spans 16 amino acids. The CDR3 DNA follows: TGTGCCAGCTCACCACCGAGGCCCCAGAAATACAATGAGCAGTTCTTC. Translating it yields CASSPPRPQKYNEQFF.

This clone has a handful of counts. The chain uses TRBV6-6 and TRBJ2-6; D gene unclear. The CDR3 extends over 16 amino acids. V dropped 0 bases and J dropped 4 bases, with 10 bases sitting between them. Germline values: CDR1 MNHNY, CDR2 SVGAGI (reference sequence). DNA of the CDR3: TGTGCCAGCAGTTACTCGGGTGCCCGAGGGGCCAACGTCCTGACTTTC. Protein sequence: CASSYSGARGANVLTF.

In its sample, this clone was seen a few times. The rearrangement links TRBV4-3 to TRBJ2-7; TRBD1 matches at 9 bases. This CDR3 is 17 amino acids long. Germline CDR1 LGHNA, CDR2 YSLEER. With V trimmed by 3 bases and J by 3 bases, 12 bases remained unmatched. CDR3: CASSQATGTGILYEQYF. The CDR3 DNA sequence: TGCGCCAGCAGCCAGGCGACCGGGACAGGGATTCTCTACGAGCAGTACTTC.

This clone was counted only a few times. The V call is TRBV18, the J call TRBJ2-1, with D possibly TRBD1 on 6 matching bases. V lost 1 base and J lost 0, with 10 bases in between. Germline CDR1 and CDR2: KGHSH and LQKENI. This CDR3 has 16 amino acids. CDR3 loop: CASSPQGQSSYNEQFF. Here the CDR3 DNA reads TGTGCCAGCTCACCACAAGGACAGAGCTCCTACAATGAGCAGTTCTTC.

The genes are TRBV18 and TRBJ2-2, with 11 bases fitting TRBD2. Germline loops: CDR1 KGHSH, CDR2 LQKENI. There are 17 residues in the CDR3. With 2 bases clipped from V and 4 bases from J, the junction kept 6 bases outside the gene matches. The CDR3 DNA reads as TGTGCCAGCTCACCAAGCCTAGCGGGAGGTCGCACCGGGGAGCTGTTTTTT. It encodes CASSPSLAGGRTGELFF.

The chain couples TRBV2 to TRBJ2-3; 8 nucleotides agree with TRBD2. The CDR3 extends over 14 amino acids. From germline, CDR1 is SNHLY and CDR2 FYNNEI. V dropped 10 bases and J dropped 2; count of bases not matched to a gene: 8. The CDR3 bases are TGTGCCACCGTACTAGCGGCTAACACAGATACGCAGTATTTT. This translates into CATVLAANTDTQYF.

This clone appeared a few times. This rearrangement joins TRBV2 to TRBJ2-7, with D possibly called TRBD1 or TRBD2 (5 bases each). V lost 10 bases to trimming and J lost 6 bases, with 19 bases between them. This CDR3 has 13 residues. CDR1 is SNHLY and CDR2 is FYNNEI in the germline V gene. The CDR3 loop reads CAIQEDNHREQYF. In DNA, the CDR3 is TGTGCCATCCAGGAGGACAATCATCGCGAGCAGTACTTC. Full variable domain (remainder filled in from reference TRBV2 and TRBJ2-7): EPEVTQTPSHQVTQMGQEVILRCVPISNHLYFYWYRQILGQKVEFLVSFYNNEISEKSEIFDDQFSVERPDGSNFTLKIRSTKLEDSAMYFCAIQEDNHREQYFGPGTRLTVT.